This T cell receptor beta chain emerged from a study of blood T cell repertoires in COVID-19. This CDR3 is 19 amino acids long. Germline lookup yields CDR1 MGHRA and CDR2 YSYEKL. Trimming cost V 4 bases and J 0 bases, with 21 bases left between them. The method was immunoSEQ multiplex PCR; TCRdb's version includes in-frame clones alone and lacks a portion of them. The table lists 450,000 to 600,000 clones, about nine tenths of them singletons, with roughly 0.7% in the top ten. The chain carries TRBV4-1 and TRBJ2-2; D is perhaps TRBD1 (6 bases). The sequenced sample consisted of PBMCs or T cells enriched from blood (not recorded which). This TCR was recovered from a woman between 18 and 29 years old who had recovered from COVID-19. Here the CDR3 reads CASSRRQVREGANTGELFF. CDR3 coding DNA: TGCGCCAGCAGCCGGCGCCAAGTTAGAGAGGGGGCGAACACCGGGGAGCTGTTTTTT.